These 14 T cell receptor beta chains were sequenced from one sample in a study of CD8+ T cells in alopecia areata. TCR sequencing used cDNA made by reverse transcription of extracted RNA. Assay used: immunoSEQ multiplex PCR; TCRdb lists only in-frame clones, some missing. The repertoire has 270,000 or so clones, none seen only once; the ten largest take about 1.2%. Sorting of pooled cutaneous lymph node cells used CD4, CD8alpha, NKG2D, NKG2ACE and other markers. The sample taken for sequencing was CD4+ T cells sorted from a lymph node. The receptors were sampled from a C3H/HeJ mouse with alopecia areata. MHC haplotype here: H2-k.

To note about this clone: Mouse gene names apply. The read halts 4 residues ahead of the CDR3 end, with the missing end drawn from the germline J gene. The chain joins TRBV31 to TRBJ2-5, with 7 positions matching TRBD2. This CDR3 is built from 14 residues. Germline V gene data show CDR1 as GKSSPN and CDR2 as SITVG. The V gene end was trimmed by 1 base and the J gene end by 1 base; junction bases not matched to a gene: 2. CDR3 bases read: TGTGCCTGGAGTCCCCTGGGGGACCAAGAC. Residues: CAWSPLGDQD. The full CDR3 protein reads CAWSPLGDQDTQYF. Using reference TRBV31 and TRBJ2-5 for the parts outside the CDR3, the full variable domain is AQTIHQWPVAEIKAVGSPLSLGCTIKGKSSPNLYWYWQATGGTLQQLFYSITVGQVESVVQLNLSASRPKDDQFILSTEKLLLSHSGFYLCAWSPLGDQDTQYFGPGTRLLVL.

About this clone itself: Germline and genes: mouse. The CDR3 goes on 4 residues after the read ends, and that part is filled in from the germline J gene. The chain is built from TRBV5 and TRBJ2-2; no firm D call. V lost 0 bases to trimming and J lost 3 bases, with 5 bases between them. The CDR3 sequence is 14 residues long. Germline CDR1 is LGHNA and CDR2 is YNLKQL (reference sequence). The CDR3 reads CASSQEQHTGQLYF. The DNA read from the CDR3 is TGTGCCAGCAGCCAAGAACAGCACACCGGG.

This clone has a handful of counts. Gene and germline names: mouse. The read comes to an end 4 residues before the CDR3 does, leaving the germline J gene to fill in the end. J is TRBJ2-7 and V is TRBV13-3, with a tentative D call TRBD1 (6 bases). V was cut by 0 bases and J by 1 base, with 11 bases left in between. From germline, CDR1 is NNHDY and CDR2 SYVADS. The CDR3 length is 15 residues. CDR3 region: CASSDEKGQSYEQYF. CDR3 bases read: TGTGCCAGCAGTGATGAGAAAGGACAGTCCTAT.

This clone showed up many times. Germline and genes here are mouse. Partial CDR3 DNA: TGTGCCAGCAGCCAAGACAATAGTGCAGAA. Translated, it gives CASSQDNSAE. The CDR3 in its entirety is CASSQDNSAETLYF. V gene TRBV5 combines with J gene TRBJ2-3; D gene unclear. Sequencing ends 4 residues short of the CDR3 end; the germline J gene provides the rest. The germline CDR1 and CDR2 sequences are LGHNA and YNLKQL (reference sequence). CDR3 length equals 14 residues. V lost 0 bases, J lost 0 bases, and 4 bases lay in between.

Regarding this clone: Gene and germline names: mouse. CDR3 sequence reads: CASSLRDRVAEQFF. CDR3 DNA (partial): TGTGCCAGCAGCCTCCGGGACAGGGTTGCT. The chain joins TRBV5 to TRBJ2-1, with 9 bases matching TRBD1. The CDR3 end is not reached by the read, which stops 4 residues before it; the germline J gene fills it in. Germline CDR1 is LGHNA and CDR2 is YNLKQL (reference sequence). This CDR3 comprises 14 residues. The junction had 4 bases not matched to a gene; V was cut back by 4 bases and J by 6 bases.

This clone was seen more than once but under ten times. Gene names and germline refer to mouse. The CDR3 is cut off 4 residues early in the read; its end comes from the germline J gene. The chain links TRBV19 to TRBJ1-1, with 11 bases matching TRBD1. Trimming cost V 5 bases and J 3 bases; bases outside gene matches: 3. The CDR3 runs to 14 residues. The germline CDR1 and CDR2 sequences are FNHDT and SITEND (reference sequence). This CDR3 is CASRDRGQDTEVFF. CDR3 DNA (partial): TGTGCCAGCAGGGACAGGGGGCAGGACACA.

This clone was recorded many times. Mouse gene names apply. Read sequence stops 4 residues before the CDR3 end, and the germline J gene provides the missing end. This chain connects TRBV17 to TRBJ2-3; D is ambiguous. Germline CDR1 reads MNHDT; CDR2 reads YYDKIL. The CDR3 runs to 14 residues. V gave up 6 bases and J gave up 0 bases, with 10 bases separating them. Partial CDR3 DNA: TGTGCTAGCAGCCCGACACCTAGTGCAGAA. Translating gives CASSPTPSAE. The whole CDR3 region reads CASSPTPSAETLYF.

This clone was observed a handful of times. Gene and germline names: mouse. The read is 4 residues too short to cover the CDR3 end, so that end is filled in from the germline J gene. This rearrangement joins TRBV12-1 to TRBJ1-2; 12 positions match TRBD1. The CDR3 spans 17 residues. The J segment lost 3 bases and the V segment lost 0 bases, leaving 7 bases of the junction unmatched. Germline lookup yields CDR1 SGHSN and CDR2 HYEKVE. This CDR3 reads CASSLDRDRGRDSDYTF. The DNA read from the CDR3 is TGTGCCAGCTCTCTCGACCGGGACAGGGGGCGGGACTCC.

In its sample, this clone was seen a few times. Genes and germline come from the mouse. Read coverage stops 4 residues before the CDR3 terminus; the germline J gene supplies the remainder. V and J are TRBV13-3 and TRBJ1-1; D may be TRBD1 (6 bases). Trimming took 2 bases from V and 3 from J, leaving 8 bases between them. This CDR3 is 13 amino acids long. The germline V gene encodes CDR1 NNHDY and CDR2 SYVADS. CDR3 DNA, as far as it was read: TGTGCCAGCAGTGAATACAGGGACACA. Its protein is CASSEYRDT. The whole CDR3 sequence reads CASSEYRDTEVFF.

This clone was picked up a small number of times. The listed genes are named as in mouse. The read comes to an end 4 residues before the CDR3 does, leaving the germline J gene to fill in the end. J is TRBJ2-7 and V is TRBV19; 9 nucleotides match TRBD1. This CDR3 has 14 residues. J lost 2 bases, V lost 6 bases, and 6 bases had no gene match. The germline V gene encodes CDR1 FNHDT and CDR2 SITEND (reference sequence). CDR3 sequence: CASTFRDRAYEQYF. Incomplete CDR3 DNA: TGTGCCAGCACATTCCGGGACAGGGCCTAT.

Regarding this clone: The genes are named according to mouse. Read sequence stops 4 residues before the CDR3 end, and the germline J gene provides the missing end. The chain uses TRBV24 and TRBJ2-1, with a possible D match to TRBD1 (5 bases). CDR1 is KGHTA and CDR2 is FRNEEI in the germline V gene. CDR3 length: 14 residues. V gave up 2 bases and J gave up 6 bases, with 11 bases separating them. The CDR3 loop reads CASSLQGDCAEQFF. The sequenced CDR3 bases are TGTGCCAGCAGTCTGCAGGGAGATTGTGCT.

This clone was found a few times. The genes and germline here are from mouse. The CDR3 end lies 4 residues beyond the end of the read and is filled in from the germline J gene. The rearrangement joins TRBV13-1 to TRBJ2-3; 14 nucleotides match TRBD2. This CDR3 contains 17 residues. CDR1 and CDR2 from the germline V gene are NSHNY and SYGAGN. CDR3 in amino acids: CASSGAGTGGARETLYF. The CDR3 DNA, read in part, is TGTGCCAGCAGTGGAGCGGGGACTGGGGGGGCGCGAGAA.

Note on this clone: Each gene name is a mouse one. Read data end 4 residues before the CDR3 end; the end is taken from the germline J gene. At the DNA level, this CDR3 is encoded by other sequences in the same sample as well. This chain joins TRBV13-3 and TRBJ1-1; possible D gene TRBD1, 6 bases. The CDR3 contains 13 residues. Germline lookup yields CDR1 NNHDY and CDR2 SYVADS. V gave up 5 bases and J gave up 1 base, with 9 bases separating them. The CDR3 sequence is CASRPGQNTEVFF. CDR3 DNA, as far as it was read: TGTGCCAGCAGACCGGGACAAAACACA.

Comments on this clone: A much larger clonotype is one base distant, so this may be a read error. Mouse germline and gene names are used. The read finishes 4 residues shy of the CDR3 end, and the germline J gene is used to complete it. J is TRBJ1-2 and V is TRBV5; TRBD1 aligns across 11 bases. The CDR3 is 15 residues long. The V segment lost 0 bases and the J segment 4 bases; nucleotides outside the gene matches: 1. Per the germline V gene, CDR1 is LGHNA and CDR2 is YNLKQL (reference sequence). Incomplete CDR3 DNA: TGTGCCAGCAGCCAAGATGGGACAGGGGGCTCC. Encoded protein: CASSQDGTGGS. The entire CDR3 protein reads CASSQDGTGGSDYTF.